This TCR beta chain came from a study of blood T cells in healthy people across ages. About the study: Per two T cells, template switching captured roughly one barcoded beta molecule. Notes on the study in general: With age, beta diversity per million T cells declined roughly linearly, significantly by 40.

The CDR3 has 19 amino acids. Germline CDR1 MNHEY, CDR2 SMNVEV (reference sequence). Trimming removed 1 base from V and 0 bases from J; junction bases left unmatched: 7. Healthy Russian Caucasian donors spanned ages about 6 to 100 years. Through a sample-barcoded 5' primer and a J-beta primer mix, a second PCR was run for roughly 6 to 11 cycles. A 12-random-nucleotide template-switch adaptor tagged each cDNA molecule. TCRdb independently ran MiXCR on the 5' RACE reads; one entry per CDR3 protein. The data hold approximately 800,000 distinct CDR3 sequences, with around two thirds observed a single time. This clonotype was seen only a few times. Its target is not known.

The clonotype originates from a man aged 25-40 years in good health. The source material was blood. The chain couples TRBV27 to TRBJ2-6, with TRBD1 matching over 9 bases. CDR3 DNA sequence: TGTGCCAGCAGTTTATATTTACAGGGGGCGCCCTCTGGGGCCAACGTCCTGACTTTC. It codes for CASSLYLQGAPSGANVLTF.